The sequence of this T cell receptor (beta chain) was determined in a study of graft-versus-host responses after intestinal transplantation. Overall study findings and caveats: Declining HvG levels early post-transplant were linked to peak circulating GvH clone levels. Present in recipient marrow, GvH clones included some that appeared first in ileum or blood.

Concerning this clone: No antigen is known for it.

TCRdb's copy holds only in-frame clones and misses some; the assay was immunoSEQ multiplex PCR. The repertoire holds approximately 99,000 clones, 90% to 95% seen once, with about 0.18% in the top ten. The CDR3 length is 14 residues. V dropped 6 bases and J dropped 7; count of bases not matched to a gene: 2. The germline V gene has CDR1 LNHDA and CDR2 SQIVND (reference sequence). This specimen consisted of unstimulated CD4+ T cells sorted from spleen or lymph node cells, obtained before transplant. The source is a human donor who was the organ donor for an intestinal transplant. The gene calls are TRBV19 and TRBJ1-6; 11 bases are a match to TRBD1. This chain's CDR3 is CASSRTGGNSPLHF. The CDR3, as DNA: TGTGCCAGTAGCCGGACAGGGGGCAATTCACCCCTCCACTTT.